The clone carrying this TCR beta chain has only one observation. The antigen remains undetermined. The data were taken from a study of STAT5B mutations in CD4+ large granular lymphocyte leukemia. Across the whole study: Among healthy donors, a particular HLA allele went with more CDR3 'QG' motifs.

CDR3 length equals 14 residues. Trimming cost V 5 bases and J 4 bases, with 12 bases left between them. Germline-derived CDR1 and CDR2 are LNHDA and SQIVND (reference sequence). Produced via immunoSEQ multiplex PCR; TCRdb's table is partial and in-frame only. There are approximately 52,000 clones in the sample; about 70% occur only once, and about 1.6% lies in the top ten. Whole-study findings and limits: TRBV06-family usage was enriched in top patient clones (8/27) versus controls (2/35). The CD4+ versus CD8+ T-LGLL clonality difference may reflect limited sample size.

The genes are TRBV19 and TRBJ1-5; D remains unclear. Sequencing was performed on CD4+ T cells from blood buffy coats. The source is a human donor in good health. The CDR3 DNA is TGTGCCAGTAGTCGCTCAGGAACTAATCAGCCCCAGCATTTT. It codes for CASSRSGTNQPQHF.